Below are 17 T cell receptor beta chains sequenced from a single sample in a study of shared clonotypes between healthy human individuals. The naive CD8 population came from CD45RO-negative cells selected for CCR7, without terminally differentiated effector memory CD45RA+ cells. The protocol was immunoSEQ multiplex PCR, while the TCRdb copy is restricted to in-frame clones and leaves out a portion. The sample contains roughly 2.1 million clones, under 95% of which appear only once. The source material was naive CD8+ T cells from PBMCs. These TCRs come from a man between 18 and 35 years old in good health. Some clones in this sample may be carry-over from other donors' samples.

V usage is TRBV18 and J usage is TRBJ2-7; TRBD2 matches 9 bases. The CDR3 has 14 amino acids. Germline loops: CDR1 KGHSH, CDR2 LQKENI. V shed 3 bases and J 6 bases; nucleotides not matched to a gene: 6. In DNA form, the CDR3 reads TGTGCCAGCTCACCCCCTGCGGGAGGGTTCGAGCAGTACTTC. Translation: CASSPPAGGFEQYF.

The genes are TRBV27 and TRBJ1-2; D not resolved. Trimming left V 3 bases short and J 7 bases short, with 21 bases between. The germline V gene encodes CDR1 MNHEY and CDR2 SMNVEV (reference sequence). There are 16 residues in the CDR3. This chain's CDR3 is CASSFLNPRGSAGYTF. CDR3 sequence (DNA): TGTGCCAGCAGTTTTCTAAACCCCCGAGGTTCGGCTGGCTACACCTTC.

The CDR3 is CASSRGGAYNEQFF. In DNA, the CDR3 is TGCGCCAGCAGCCGTGGGGGCGCCTACAATGAGCAGTTCTTC. The chain recombines TRBV4-3 with TRBJ2-1, with D possibly matching TRBD1 (6 bases). There are 14 residues in the CDR3. V dropped 4 bases and J dropped 2 bases, with 9 bases sitting between them. The V gene's germline CDR1 is LGHNA and CDR2 YSLEER.

The V call is TRBV29-1, the J call TRBJ2-1; D is unresolved. Germline V gene lookup returns CDR1 SQVTM and CDR2 ANQGSEA. V lost 2 bases and J 3 bases, leaving 5 bases between the germline ends. This CDR3 has 12 residues. CDR3 coding DNA: TGCAGCGTTGAAATCAGCTACAATGAGCAGTTCTTC. This translates into CSVEISYNEQFF.

This clone was seen a handful of times. The rearrangement joins TRBV27 to TRBJ1-5, with TRBD1 matching over 7 bases. The ends lost 6 bases at V and 2 bases at J; junction bases unmatched: 10. CDR1 and CDR2 from the germline V gene are MNHEY and SMNVEV (reference sequence). This CDR3 comprises 16 residues. The CDR3 is CASSRGPGQGNQPQHF. The CDR3 DNA sequence: TGTGCCAGCAGCCGGGGGCCCGGACAGGGCAATCAGCCCCAGCATTTT.

The chain joins TRBV5-5 to TRBJ2-7; the match to TRBD1 covers 8 bases. This CDR3 is 15 amino acids long. The trim removed 2 bases at V and 2 bases at J, leaving 6 bases unmatched. Germline V gene lookup returns CDR1 SGHKS and CDR2 YYEKEE (reference sequence). The DNA of the CDR3 is TGTGCCAGCAGCTTTGCGGACAGGGACACCTACGAGCAGTACTTC. It codes for CASSFADRDTYEQYF.

Details on this clone: In the same sample, other DNA sequences code for this CDR3. This chain joins TRBV27 and TRBJ1-5; the match to TRBD1 covers 9 bases. V was pared by 4 bases and J by 4 bases, with 2 bases of the junction left unmatched. The CDR3 length is 14 residues. The germline V gene has CDR1 MNHEY and CDR2 SMNVEV (reference sequence). CDR3 DNA sequence: TGTGCCAGCAGTTGGACAGGGGCTAATCAGCCCCAGCATTTT. Amino acid sequence: CASSWTGANQPQHF.

The chain has TRBV7-9 and TRBJ2-5; either TRBD1 or TRBD2 may supply D (6 bases each). Germline values: CDR1 SEHNR, CDR2 FQNEAQ (reference sequence). The length of the CDR3 is 16 residues. V dropped 0 bases and J dropped 5 bases, with 16 bases sitting between them. The CDR3 here is CASSLAVLSGGETQYF. CDR3 nucleotide sequence: TGTGCCAGCAGCTTAGCAGTATTATCCGGGGGCGAGACCCAGTACTTC.

This clone has a single count. The J gene is TRBJ2-4, the V gene TRBV6-5; tentatively, D is TRBD1 (5 bases). The CDR3 consists of 14 residues. Trimming took 6 bases from V and 6 from J, leaving 15 bases between them. Germline assignment: CDR1 MNHEY and CDR2 SVGAGI. This CDR3 is CASSEFGQGNIQYF. DNA of the CDR3: TGTGCCAGCAGCGAGTTTGGGCAGGGAAACATTCAGTACTTC.

This chain connects TRBV7-3 to TRBJ2-1; D perhaps matches TRBD2 (5 bases). CDR1 is SGHTA and CDR2 is FQGTGA in the germline V gene. CDR3 length: 16 residues. Trimming left V 0 bases short and J 8 bases short, with 17 bases between. CDR3 loop: CASSLTAGPGIHEQFF. In nucleotides, the CDR3 is TGTGCCAGCAGCTTAACGGCGGGCCCGGGGATCCATGAGCAGTTCTTC.

CDR3 residues: CASSIQGGFEKLFF. Here the CDR3 DNA reads TGCGCCAGCAGTATACAGGGGGGATTTGAAAAACTGTTTTTT. The V call is TRBV10-2, the J call TRBJ1-4; 8 bases match TRBD1. CDR3 length equals 14 residues. Germline V lookup: CDR1 WSHSY, CDR2 SAAADI. V trimming: 5 bases; J trimming: 7 bases; junction bases outside the gene matches: 6.

The chain uses TRBV9 and TRBJ1-2; weak D call: TRBD1 (6 bases). The CDR3 runs to 16 residues. The germline V gene encodes CDR1 SGDLS and CDR2 YYNGEE. Trimming shortened V by 3 bases and J by 1 base, and 16 bases separated the two germline ends. Here the CDR3 DNA reads TGTGCCAGCAGCGGGCAAGGACAGTTGCTTAACTATGGCTACACCTTC. Protein: CASSGQGQLLNYGYTF.

The CDR3 here is CASSPAASNYGYTF. The CDR3 DNA is TGTGCCAGCAGTCCCGCAGCTTCTAACTATGGCTACACCTTC. The chain joins TRBV27 to TRBJ1-2; D remains ambiguous. This CDR3 spans 14 amino acids. V was trimmed by 5 bases and J by 0 bases, leaving 10 bases between them. CDR1 and CDR2 (germline): MNHEY, SMNVEV (reference sequence).

This chain uses TRBV7-8 with TRBJ2-1; TRBD2 matches 9 bases. From germline, CDR1 is SGHVS and CDR2 FQNEAQ. The J segment lost 10 bases and the V segment lost 3 bases, leaving 1 base of the junction unmatched. This CDR3 contains 12 residues. This CDR3 is CASSFLAGEQFF. The CDR3 bases are TGTGCCAGCAGCTTCCTAGCGGGAGAGCAGTTCTTC.

Regarding this clone: Other DNA sequences in this specimen translate into the identical CDR3. The rearrangement links TRBV9 to TRBJ1-1; possibly TRBD1 for D (5 bases). The CDR3 has 12 residues. V was trimmed by 3 bases and J by 5 bases, leaving 8 bases between them. The germline V gene has CDR1 SGDLS and CDR2 YYNGEE. This CDR3 reads CASSAGGTEAFF. CDR3 DNA: TGTGCCAGCAGCGCGGGGGGAACTGAAGCTTTCTTT.

Concerning this clone: In the same sample, other DNA sequences code for this CDR3. The chain couples TRBV16 to TRBJ1-1, with D unresolved. V lost 0 bases and J 5 bases, leaving 7 bases between the germline ends. Germline V lookup: CDR1 KGHSY, CDR2 FQNENV. This CDR3 spans 13 amino acids. For the CDR3, the DNA is TGTGCCAGCAGCCAATCAGGAGGGACTGAAGCTTTCTTT. This gives the protein CASSQSGGTEAFF.

The V gene is TRBV5-8, the J gene TRBJ2-7; 7 bases map to TRBD2. CDR3 length: 16 amino acids. With V trimmed by 4 bases and J by 4 bases, 14 bases remained unmatched. In germline, CDR1 is SGHTS, CDR2 YDEGEE. This CDR3 reads CASSHTTREEWYEQYF. Written as DNA, the CDR3 is TGTGCCAGCAGCCACACAACACGGGAGGAATGGTACGAGCAGTACTTC. The full variable domain, completed using reference TRBV5-8 and TRBJ2-7, is EAGVTQSPTHLIKTRGQQATLRCSPISGHTSVYWYQQALGLGLQFLLWYDEGEERNRGNFPPRFSGRQFPNYSSELNVNALELEDSALYLCASSHTTREEWYEQYFGPGTRLTVT.